The 4 T cell receptor beta chains in this list originate from one sample, sequenced in a study of shared clonotypes between healthy human individuals. Some clones are missing from TCRdb's copy, which holds only in-frame ones; the method was immunoSEQ multiplex PCR. Among approximately 700,000 clones listed, 55% to 85% were seen once. Material: memory CD4+ T cells sorted from blood. Subset specified: CD45RA-negative fraction. The receptors stem from a woman younger than 45 in good health.

V and J are TRBV11-3 and TRBJ2-6, with a possible D match to TRBD1 (5 bases). The length of the CDR3 is 15 residues. Trimming stripped 2 bases from V and 4 bases from J, with 9 bases between. The V gene's germline CDR1 is SGHNT and CDR2 YENEEA. The CDR3 sequence is CASSLTRAGANVLTF. DNA for the CDR3: TGTGCCAGCAGCTTAACCAGGGCGGGGGCCAACGTCCTGACTTTC.

The V and J genes are TRBV7-3 and TRBJ2-3; 7 bases are shared with TRBD2. CDR1 SGHTA and CDR2 FQGTGA come from the germline V gene. V was clipped by 4 bases and J by 3 bases; unmatched bases: 7. The CDR3 spans 15 residues. The DNA of the CDR3 is TGTGCCAGCAGCTCCCAATTTAGCGGGACAGATACGCAGTATTTT. Its translation is CASSSQFSGTDTQYF. Together with reference TRBV7-3 and TRBJ2-3, the CDR3 gives the full variable domain: GAGVSQTPSNKVTEKGKYVELRCDPISGHTALYWYRQSLGQGPEFLIYFQGTGAADDSGLPNDRFFAVRPEGSVSTLKIQRTERGDSAVYLCASSSQFSGTDTQYFGPGTRLTVL.

The genes are TRBV10-2 and TRBJ1-1; D not certain. Germline V gene lookup returns CDR1 WSHSY and CDR2 SAAADI. This CDR3 comprises 13 residues. Trimming shortened V by 3 bases and J by 3 bases, and 8 bases separated the two germline ends. CDR3 region: CASSDTIYTEAFF. The DNA of the CDR3 is TGCGCCAGCAGTGACACGATATACACTGAAGCTTTCTTT.

The chain uses TRBV5-4 and TRBJ1-1; D may be TRBD1 (5 bases). The germline gives CDR1 SGHNT, CDR2 YYREEE (reference sequence). CDR3 length equals 14 residues. Between the trimmed V and J ends, which lost 5 bases and 1 base, there was a span of 12 bases. CDR3 residues: CASRWDRGNTEAFF. The CDR3 nucleotides are TGTGCCAGCAGGTGGGACCGTGGGAACACTGAAGCTTTCTTT.